This T cell receptor (beta chain) was captured by sequencing in a study of technical replicates of blood from a few donors. TCRdb keeps only in-frame clones here, not all; method: immunoSEQ multiplex PCR. Of 45,000 to 60,000 clones in the sample, 91% are singletons; the top ten hold 3% to 4%. Losses at the gene ends were 1 base for V and 5 bases for J; bases not matched to a gene: 6. This CDR3 has 16 amino acids. Germline loops: CDR1 SGHRS, CDR2 YFSETQ. The TCR sequence derives from a human donor in good health. Some clones in this sample may be carry-over from other donors' samples. Sequenced sample: PBMCs. The rearrangement uses TRBV5-1 and TRBJ2-5, with 12 bases lining up with TRBD2. The CDR3 spells CASSLTSGGLSETQYF. The CDR3 DNA follows: TGCGCCAGCAGCTTGACTAGCGGGGGGCTTAGTGAGACCCAGTACTTC.